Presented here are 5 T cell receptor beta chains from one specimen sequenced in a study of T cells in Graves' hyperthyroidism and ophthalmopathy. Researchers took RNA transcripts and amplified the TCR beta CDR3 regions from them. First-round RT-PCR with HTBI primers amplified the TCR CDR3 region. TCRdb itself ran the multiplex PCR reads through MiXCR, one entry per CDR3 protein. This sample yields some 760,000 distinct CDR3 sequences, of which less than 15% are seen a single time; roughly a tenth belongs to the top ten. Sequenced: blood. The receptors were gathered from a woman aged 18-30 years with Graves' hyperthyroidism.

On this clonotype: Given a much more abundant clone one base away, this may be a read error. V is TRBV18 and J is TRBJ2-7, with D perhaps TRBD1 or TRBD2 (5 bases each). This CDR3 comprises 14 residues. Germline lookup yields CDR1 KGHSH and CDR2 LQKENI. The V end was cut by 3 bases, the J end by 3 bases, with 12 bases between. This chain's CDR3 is CASSPGAGFYEQYF. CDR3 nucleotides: TGTGCCAGCTCACCCGGGGCAGGGTTCTACGAGCAGTACTTC.

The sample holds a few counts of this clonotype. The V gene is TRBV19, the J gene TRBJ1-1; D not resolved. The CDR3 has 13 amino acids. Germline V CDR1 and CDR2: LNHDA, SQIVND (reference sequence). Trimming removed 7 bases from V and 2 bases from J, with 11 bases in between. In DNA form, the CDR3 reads TGTGCCAGTAAGCTGCCGGATAACACTGAAGCTTTCTTT. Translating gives CASKLPDNTEAFF.

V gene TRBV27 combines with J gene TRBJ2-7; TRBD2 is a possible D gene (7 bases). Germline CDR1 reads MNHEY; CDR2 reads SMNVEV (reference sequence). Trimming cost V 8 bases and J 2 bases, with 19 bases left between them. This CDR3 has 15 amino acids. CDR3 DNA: TGTGCCAGCCGGGACCGGGGGGCCGGACCCTACGAGCAGTACTTC. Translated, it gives CASRDRGAGPYEQYF.

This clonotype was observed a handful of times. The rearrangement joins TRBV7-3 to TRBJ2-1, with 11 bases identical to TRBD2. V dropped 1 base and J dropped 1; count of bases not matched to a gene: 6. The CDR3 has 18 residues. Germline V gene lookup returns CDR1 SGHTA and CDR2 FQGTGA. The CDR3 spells CASSLSTSGRVSYNEQFF. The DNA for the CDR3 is TGTGCCAGCAGCTTAAGCACTAGCGGGAGAGTGTCCTACAATGAGCAGTTCTTC.

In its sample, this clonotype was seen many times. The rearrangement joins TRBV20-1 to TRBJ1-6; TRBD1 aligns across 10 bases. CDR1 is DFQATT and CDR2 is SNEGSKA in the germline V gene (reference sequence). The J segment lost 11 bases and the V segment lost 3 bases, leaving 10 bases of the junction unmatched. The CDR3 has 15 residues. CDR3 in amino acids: CSARDLTGGGAPLHF. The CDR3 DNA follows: TGCAGTGCTAGGGACCTGACAGGGGGCGGGGCACCCCTCCACTTT.